The sequence of this T cell receptor beta chain was determined in a study of OX40 agonist ivuxolimab in advanced cancers. Study-wide points: What antigens the expanded peripheral T cells recognized was never established. Expanded clones belonging to CD8+ T cells outnumbered, on average, those of CD4+.

The germline V gene encodes CDR1 ENHRY and CDR2 SYGVKD. The length of the CDR3 is 14 residues. Trimming took 6 bases from V and 8 from J, leaving 17 bases between them. Autoimmune disease history or systemic immunosuppression was exclusionary. This clone appeared a single time. Its antigen is currently unknown. The repertoire was sequenced with immunoSEQ multiplex PCR; TCRdb's copy has only in-frame clones and lacks some. The table includes 20,000 to 30,000 clones, over 75% detected once. The receptor was isolated from an adult with an advanced solid tumor such as melanoma, head and neck, liver or kidney cancer. The sequences come from CD4+ or CD8+ T cells sorted from blood, collected in a trial of the OX40 agonist ivuxolimab. This sequence joins TRBV10-3 and TRBJ2-1; tentatively, D is TRBD1 or TRBD2 (6 bases each). The CDR3 nucleotides read TGTGCCATCAGGCCCGGGGGCCCCACCGATGAGCAGTTCTTC. It translates to CAIRPGGPTDEQFF.